The TCR beta chain described here comes from a study of cytomegalovirus exposure and HLA in healthy donors. CDR3 length equals 14 residues. Germline-derived CDR1 and CDR2 are SGHTA and FQGNSA. With 1 base clipped from V and 5 bases from J, the junction kept 3 bases outside the gene matches. It was with 60 Vbeta and 13 Jbeta primers that the PCR ran. The method was immunoSEQ multiplex PCR; TCRdb's version includes in-frame clones alone and lacks a portion of them. Of about 130,000 clones in the sample, just under 75% were seen once. Sequenced material: PBMCs. This clonotype was sampled from a man between 35 and 55 years old in good health and CMV-seropositive. This sequence joins TRBV7-2 and TRBJ2-3, with TRBD2 matching 7 bases. CDR3 nucleotides: TGTGCCAGCAGCTTAGAATGGGGGGGAGATACGCAGTATTTT. Protein sequence: CASSLEWGGDTQYF.